This T cell receptor (beta chain) came from a study of T cell responses to AZD1222 COVID-19 vaccine. Study-level results: At 160-218 and 743-854, vaccine-associated CD4 TCRs were dominant, and they spanned spike. Baseline antibody screening turned up just 6 or 7 seropositive AZD1222 recipients.

Sequencing used immunoSEQ multiplex PCR; TCRdb keeps in-frame clones, though not all of them. The table lists under 150,000 clones, roughly 90% of them singletons. This clone has more than one count but fewer than ten. The antigen is not known. Trimming pared 4 bases from V and 6 bases from J, leaving 10 bases between. Germline V gene lookup returns CDR1 LGHNA and CDR2 YSLEER. The CDR3 runs 13 residues. The rearrangement joins TRBV4-3 to TRBJ1-5; D gene unclear. The TCR originated in an adult in good health. Sample: peripheral blood, taken on day 0 of AZD1222 vaccination. CDR3 protein: CASSPGWGQPQHF. The CDR3 bases are TGCGCCAGCAGCCCCGGGTGGGGTCAGCCCCAGCATTTT.